The table lists the clone carrying this T cell receptor beta chain with a count of one. Antigen: not known. TCRdb keeps only in-frame clones here, not all; method: immunoSEQ multiplex PCR. This sample has some 150,000 clones, with 85% to 95% found just once. This CDR3 comprises 16 residues. V was pared by 2 bases and J by 1 base, with 12 bases between. The germline gives CDR1 SGHTA, CDR2 FQGNSA. This sample was taken from a study of T cell responses to AZD1222 COVID-19 vaccine. The study's findings and limits: Baseline testing showed seropositivity in only a handful of AZD1222 recipients.

The genes are TRBV7-2 and TRBJ2-1, with D perhaps matching TRBD1 (6 bases). The clonotype originates from an adult who received the AZD1222 COVID-19 vaccine. The starting material was peripheral blood, obtained 28 days after the second AZD1222 dose. The CDR3 protein is CASSLSLGGSYNEQFF. The CDR3 DNA is TGTGCCAGCAGCTTAAGCCTAGGGGGATCCTACAATGAGCAGTTCTTC.